This T cell receptor (beta chain) was recovered during a study of blood T cells in healthy people across ages. Primers used in a second PCR of about 6 to 11 cycles were a sample-barcoded 5' primer and a J-beta primer mix. TCRdb redid the calling of the 5' RACE reads with MiXCR, one entry per CDR3 protein. Among roughly 1.6 million distinct CDR3 sequences, 34% were seen once, and the ten largest hold about 11%. CDR3 length equals 13 residues. V lost 5 bases and J 0 bases, leaving 7 bases between the germline ends. Germline CDR1 reads SGHRS; CDR2 reads YFSETQ. The sample taken for sequencing was blood. The chain is built from TRBV5-1 and TRBJ2-3; D remains unclear. This clonotype was obtained from a woman in her 30s in good health. CDR3 residues: CASRRASTDTQYF. DNA for the CDR3: TGCGCCAGCAGACGTGCTAGCACAGATACGCAGTATTTT.